These 9 T cell receptor beta chains were sequenced from one sample in a study of tumor-infiltrating lymphocytes in localized non-small cell lung cancer. Sequencing used immunoSEQ multiplex PCR; TCRdb keeps in-frame clones, though not all of them. The table includes roughly 8,000 clones, about three fifths detected once. The sample taken for sequencing was uninvolved lung tissue not adjacent to the tumor. Receptors originate from a human donor with non-small cell lung cancer.

The chain joins TRBV6-4 to TRBJ2-3; possibly TRBD2 for D (6 bases). The V gene lost 4 bases and the J gene lost 4 bases, with 9 bases spanning the gap. The CDR3 runs to 13 residues. Germline V gene lookup returns CDR1 MRHNA and CDR2 SNTAGT. The CDR3, as DNA: TGTGCCAGCAGTGGCGGGGAGGCAGATACGCAGTATTTT. This translates into CASSGGEADTQYF.

The V gene is TRBV15, the J gene TRBJ1-5; TRBD1 matches at 7 bases. CDR1 is LNHNV and CDR2 is YYDKDF in the germline V gene (reference sequence). CDR3 length equals 17 residues. V shed 1 base and J 2 bases; nucleotides not matched to a gene: 8. This chain's CDR3 is CATSRGQNRGGNQPQHF. As DNA, the CDR3 is TGTGCCACCAGCAGAGGTCAAAACAGGGGCGGCAATCAGCCCCAGCATTTT. Looking up the rest from reference TRBV15 and TRBJ1-5 gives the full variable domain: DAMVIQNPRYQVTQFGKPVTLSCSQTLNHNVMYWYQQKSSQAPKLLFHYYDKDFNNEADTPDNFQSRRPNTSFCFLDIRSPGLGDTAMYLCATSRGQNRGGNQPQHFGDGTRLSIL.

The V and J genes are TRBV11-2 and TRBJ2-7, with 8 positions matching TRBD1. Losses at the gene ends were 3 bases for V and 0 bases for J; bases not matched to a gene: 10. The germline V gene has CDR1 SGHAT and CDR2 FQNNGV. This CDR3 contains 17 residues. The CDR3 is CASSFSNPGQASYEQYF. The CDR3 DNA reads TGTGCCAGCAGCTTTAGCAACCCGGGACAGGCCTCCTACGAGCAGTACTTC.

The chain carries TRBV2 and TRBJ1-1; D remains ambiguous. The CDR3 sequence is 12 residues long. V lost 1 base and J 9 bases, leaving 9 bases between the germline ends. The germline V gene has CDR1 SNHLY and CDR2 FYNNEI. CDR3 region: CASSEGAGKAFF. The DNA for the CDR3 is TGTGCCAGCAGTGAAGGGGCAGGTAAAGCTTTCTTT.

The chain has TRBV11-3 and TRBJ2-1; D possibly uses TRBD1 or TRBD2 (7 bases each). The V gene's germline CDR1 is SGHNT and CDR2 YENEEA. V was pared by 5 bases and J by 2 bases, with 16 bases between. The CDR3 runs 16 residues. The CDR3 bases are TGTGCCAGCAGCCAAAACAGGGGAGGGACCTACAATGAGCAGTTCTTC. Its protein is CASSQNRGGTYNEQFF.

CDR3 bases: TGTGCCAGCAACATACAGGGCTACGAGCAGTACTTC. Protein sequence: CASNIQGYEQYF. This chain uses TRBV5-8 with TRBJ2-7, with D perhaps matching TRBD1 (6 bases). With 6 bases removed from V and 3 bases from J, the gap between germline ends came to 10 bases. The CDR3 runs 12 residues. Germline values: CDR1 SGHTS, CDR2 YDEGEE.

This sequence joins TRBV30 and TRBJ2-7; 8 bases map to TRBD1. J was trimmed by 4 bases and V by 5 bases; bases with no gene match: 16. This CDR3 contains 16 residues. Germline values: CDR1 GTSNPN, CDR2 SVGIG (reference sequence). In DNA form, the CDR3 reads TGTGCCTGGGAGATTAGGGCAGGGGGCTCGGGTTACGAGCAGTACTTC. This translates into CAWEIRAGGSGYEQYF.

The rearrangement joins TRBV4-1 to TRBJ2-7; a possible D gene is TRBD1 (5 bases). The CDR3 runs to 15 residues. The V end lost 1 base, the J end lost 0 bases, and 10 bases lay between the germline ends. Germline V gene data show CDR1 as MGHRA and CDR2 as YSYEKL. The CDR3: CASSQAQGSSYEQYF. The CDR3 nucleotides read TGCGCCAGCAGCCAAGCGCAGGGAAGCTCCTACGAGCAGTACTTC.

This clone is judged medium-sized. CDR3 residues: CSVVLEQNYHSGANVLTF. The CDR3 DNA reads TGCAGCGTTGTTTTGGAGCAGAATTACCACTCTGGGGCCAACGTCCTGACTTTC. The chain links TRBV29-1 to TRBJ2-6; D remains ambiguous. V was shortened by 4 bases and J by 0 bases, with 19 bases between the two germline ends. Germline V CDR1 and CDR2: SQVTM, ANQGSEA. The CDR3 has 18 residues.